The present entry profiles one T cell receptor (beta chain) with its context. TCRdb's table, derived via immunoSEQ multiplex PCR, lists solely in-frame clones and lacks some. The sample contains 99,000 or so clones, 85% to 90% of which appear only once. Trimming took off 4 bases at V and 0 bases at J, with 6 bases between the two ends. There are 12 residues in the CDR3. The V gene's germline CDR1 is SQVTM and CDR2 ANQGSEA. This entry belongs to a study of blood T cell repertoires in COVID-19. Study as a whole: Acute and convalescent COVID-19 samples came from the United States, Italy and Spain.

Material: peripheral blood. The chain has TRBV29-1 and TRBJ1-2; D unresolved. The TCR sequence derives from a human donor in a cohort sampled during active COVID-19. CDR3 amino acids: CSVVRANYGYTF. CDR3 in DNA: TGCAGCGTTGTGCGGGCTAACTATGGCTACACCTTC. Using reference TRBV29-1 and TRBJ1-2 for the parts outside the CDR3, the full variable domain is SAVISQKPSRDICQRGTSLTIQCQVDSQVTMMFWYRQQPGQSLTLIATANQGSEATYESGFVIDKFPISRPNLTFSTLTVSNMSPEDSSIYLCSVVRANYGYTFGSGTRLTVV.